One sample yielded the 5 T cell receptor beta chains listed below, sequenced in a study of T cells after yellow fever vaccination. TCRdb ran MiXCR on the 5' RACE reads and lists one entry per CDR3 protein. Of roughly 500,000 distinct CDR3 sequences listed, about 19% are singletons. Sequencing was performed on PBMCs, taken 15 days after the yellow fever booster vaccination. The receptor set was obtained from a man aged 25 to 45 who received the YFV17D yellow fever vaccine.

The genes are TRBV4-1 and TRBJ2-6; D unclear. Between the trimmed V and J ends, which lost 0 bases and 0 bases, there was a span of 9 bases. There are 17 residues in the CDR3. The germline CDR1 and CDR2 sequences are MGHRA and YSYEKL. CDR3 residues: CASSQDLVSSGANVLTF. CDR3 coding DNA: TGCGCCAGCAGCCAAGATTTGGTCAGCTCTGGGGCCAACGTCCTGACTTTC.

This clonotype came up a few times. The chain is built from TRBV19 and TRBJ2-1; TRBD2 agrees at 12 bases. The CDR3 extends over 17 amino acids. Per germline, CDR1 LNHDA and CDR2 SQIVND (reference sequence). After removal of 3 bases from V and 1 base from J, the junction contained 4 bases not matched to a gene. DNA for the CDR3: TGTGCCAGTAGTATCCTCACTAGCGGGAGGTCCTACAATGAGCAGTTCTTC. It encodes CASSILTSGRSYNEQFF. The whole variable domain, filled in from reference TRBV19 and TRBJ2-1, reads DGGITQSPKYLFRKEGQNVTLSCEQNLNHDAMYWYRQDPGQGLRLIYYSQIVNDFQKGDIAEGYSVSREKKESFPLTVTSAQKNPTAFYLCASSILTSGRSYNEQFFGPGTRLTVL.

CDR3 amino acids: CASSLATAGVSNEQFF. The CDR3 DNA sequence: TGCGCCAGCAGCTTGGCCACAGCGGGAGTTTCCAATGAGCAGTTCTTC. V gene TRBV5-1 combines with J gene TRBJ2-1, with 8 positions matching TRBD2. Trimming removed 0 bases from V and 6 bases from J; junction bases left unmatched: 8. CDR1 and CDR2 from the germline V gene are SGHRS and YFSETQ. The CDR3 consists of 16 residues.

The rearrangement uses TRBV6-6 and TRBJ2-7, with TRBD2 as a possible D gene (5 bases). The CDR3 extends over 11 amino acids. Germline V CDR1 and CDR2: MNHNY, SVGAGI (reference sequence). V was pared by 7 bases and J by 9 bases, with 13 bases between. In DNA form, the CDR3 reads TGTGCCAGCATCGGGGTGTATGGGCAGTACTTC. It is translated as CASIGVYGQYF.

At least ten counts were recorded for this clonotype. CDR3 sequence (DNA): TGTGCCAGCAGCTGGCCTAATCTAGCGGGAGGTGATACGCAGTATTTT. Its protein is CASSWPNLAGGDTQYF. The chain has TRBV5-6 and TRBJ2-3, with TRBD2 matching 11 bases. The germline V gene encodes CDR1 SGHDT and CDR2 YYEEEE. V shed 3 bases, J shed 6 bases, and the junction held 9 bases outside the gene matches. The CDR3 sequence is 16 residues long.